The entry below gives a single T cell receptor (beta chain) sequence along with its context. The data belong to a study of blood T cell repertoires in COVID-19. Study details: Sample material is recorded as cDNA or gDNA derived from T cells, B-cell-depleted T cells, or PBMCs.

J gave up 0 bases and V 0 bases, and 11 bases lay outside the gene matches. This CDR3 region has 19 residues. The germline V gene has CDR1 MNHEY and CDR2 SVGEGT. The protocol was immunoSEQ multiplex PCR, while the TCRdb copy is restricted to in-frame clones and leaves out a portion. The sample comprises about 59,000 clones, less than 80% of which are singletons, and approximately 3.4% rests with the top ten. The receptor was derived from a man in his sixties with acute or convalescent COVID-19. The chain combines TRBV6-2 or TRBV6-3 with TRBJ2-1; 7 bases map to TRBD2. Sequenced input: peripheral blood. CDR3 DNA sequence: TGTGCCAGCAGTTACTCGGGGGGGAGCAGCGCTAGCTCCTACAATGAGCAGTTCTTC. Residues: CASSYSGGSSASSYNEQFF.